Here is one T cell receptor beta chain with its context. Its target is unknown. Described time point: persistent/refractory GD, antithyroid drugs over 5 years with positive TRAb. The authors made the TCR library using RNA they extracted from PBMCs. These data come from a study of regulatory T cells in long-lasting Graves disease. For the study at large: Persistent cases were those of Graves' disease that involved over 5 years of antithyroid drugs with positive TSH receptor antibodies.

The CDR3 loop spans 14 amino acids. Germline V CDR1 and CDR2: SEHNR, FQNEAQ (reference sequence). V lost 4 bases and J lost 1, with 10 bases in between. The TCR beta library used iRepertoire HTBI primers with Arm-PCR amplification of CDR3. Via MiXCR, TCRdb re-called the multiplex PCR reads, giving one row per CDR3 protein. This sample carries some 450,000 distinct CDR3 sequences, less than 25% of them seen once, and the ten largest clones take about a quarter. Notes on the study in general: Thyroid tissue went unexamined; only peripheral blood was analyzed. Persistent Graves' patients had lower TCR diversity than newly diagnosed ones.

This chain joins TRBV7-9 and TRBJ1-1; no reliable D call. This TCR derives from a female donor with Graves disease. The starting material was peripheral blood mononuclear cells (PBMCs), obtained when the disease was refractory, from a patient treated with antithyroid drugs. CDR3 coding DNA: TGTGCCAGCAGCTCGGACGGATCGAACACTGAAGCTTTCTTT. Translating it yields CASSSDGSNTEAFF. The full variable domain, completed using reference TRBV7-9 and TRBJ1-1, is DTGVSQNPRHKITKRGQNVTFRCDPISEHNRLYWYRQTLGQGPEFLTYFQNEAQLEKSRLLSDRFSAERPKGSFSTLEIQRTEQGDSAMYLCASSSDGSNTEAFFGQGTRLTVV.